This is a list of T cell receptor beta chains from one sample in a study of molecular identifiers for immune sequencing clone quantification. A single record per CDR3 protein comes from TCRdb applying MiXCR to the PCR reads. The data hold about half a million distinct CDR3 sequences, with approximately 25% observed a single time. Sequenced material: naive CD8+ T cells from blood, with Jurkat cell RNA spiked in. These TCRs come from a human donor in good health. Some libraries in this study had Jurkat cell RNA spiked in. Each CDR3 is given with its conserved first and last residue. The D gene is left open where the match is weak. Not all rows give a size; the values are once, few, many and, for expanded clones, a class.

cdr3_nt cdr3_aa cdr3_length j_call v_call clone_size d_call
TGTGCCAGCAGGCCCGACAGGGTGTTGACTGAAGCTTTCTTT CASRPDRVLTEAFF 14 TRBJ1-1 TRBV25-1 many TRBD1
TGTGCCAGCAGCTTAACGGGGAAAGATTCACCCCTCCACTTT CASSLTGKDSPLHF 14 TRBJ1-6 TRBV7-9 NA NA
TGCGCCAGCAGCTTGGACCCGACTAGCAGGGCCTACGAGCAGTACTTC CASSLDPTSRAYEQYF 16 TRBJ2-7 TRBV5-1 NA TRBD2
TGCAGTTCCTCCGGCGGGAGGGGGTACAATGAGCAGTTCTTC CSSSGGRGYNEQFF 14 TRBJ2-1 TRBV20-1 few TRBD2
TGTGCCATCAGTGAGGGACAGGGGGCCCTTACAGATACGCAGTATTTT CAISEGQGALTDTQYF 16 TRBJ2-3 TRBV10-3 NA TRBD1
TGCAGTGCTAGGTCTGGGGACCATTATGAAGCTTTCTTT CSARSGDHYEAFF 13 TRBJ1-1 TRBV20-1 few NA
TGTGCCAGCAGCTTAAACCCAGCTATCTATGGCTACACCTTC CASSLNPAIYGYTF 14 TRBJ1-2 TRBV7-8 NA NA
TGTGCCAGCAGCTTAGCCCTGAGCACCGGGGAGCTGTTTTTT CASSLALSTGELFF 14 TRBJ2-2 TRBV7-9 NA NA
TGTGCCAGCAGTTTTCCAGGAGCCTACAATGAGCAGTTCTTC CASSFPGAYNEQFF 14 TRBJ2-1 TRBV27 many NA
TGTGCCAGCAGTGAAGCTGGGGGCGGCACTGAAGCTTTCTTT CASSEAGGGTEAFF 14 TRBJ1-1 TRBV2 few NA
TGTGCCAGTAGTTTTGGCGGGAGGTCCCCAGGCGCCCCGTTCTTC CASSFGGRSPGAPFF 15 TRBJ2-1 TRBV19 NA TRBD2
TGTGCCAGCAGGGAACTAGCGGGGGGGCCCGGGGAGCTGTTTTTT CASRELAGGPGELFF 15 TRBJ2-2 TRBV27 few TRBD2
TGCAGTGCTATCGGGACCCTTGTTTCCTCATCCTACGAGCAGTACTTC CSAIGTLVSSSYEQYF 16 TRBJ2-7 TRBV20-1 NA NA
TGTGCCAGCAGTTTAAGGGGGCTTGGTGAAAAACTGTTTTTT CASSLRGLGEKLFF 14 TRBJ1-4 TRBV28 many TRBD1
TGTGCCTGTCGTTTGCAGCCCCAGCATTTT CACRLQPQHF 10 TRBJ1-5 TRBV30 few NA
TGCGCCAGCAGCCAAGGACAGGGCTCCTATAATTCACCCCTCCACTTT CASSQGQGSYNSPLHF 16 TRBJ1-6 TRBV4-1 NA TRBD1
TGTGCCAGCAGCTTATACTACAGAGATACGCAGTATTTT CASSLYYRDTQYF 13 TRBJ2-3 TRBV11-2 few NA
TGTGCCAGCAGTTGGCCGGATGAAAAACTGTTTTTT CASSWPDEKLFF 12 TRBJ1-4 TRBV2 NA NA
TGTGCCAGCAGGGTGCGGGGCACAGATACGCAGTATTTT CASRVRGTDTQYF 13 TRBJ2-3 TRBV27 few NA
TGTGCCAGCACCCGCGGGGGCCAAGAGACCCAGTACTTC CASTRGGQETQYF 13 TRBJ2-5 TRBV12-3/TRBV12-4 many TRBD2
TGTGCCAGCAGTTTGGGCCCGGGGAGCGGCGAGCCGTACTTC CASSLGPGSGEPYF 14 TRBJ2-7 TRBV27 NA NA
TGTGCCAGCAGTCACGGAGAGCAGTACTTC CASSHGEQYF 10 TRBJ2-7 TRBV28 many NA
TGTGCCAGTAGTACCAGGGACAGCTCCCACGAGCAGTACTTC CASSTRDSSHEQYF 14 TRBJ2-7 TRBV19 NA TRBD1
TGTGCCAGCAGCTTATTGAAGTACGAGCAGTACTTC CASSLLKYEQYF 12 TRBJ2-7 TRBV13 many NA
TGTGCCAGCAGCCCTGATGGAGGTTACGAGCAGTACTTC CASSPDGGYEQYF 13 TRBJ2-7 TRBV6-5 NA NA
TGTGCCAGCAGCTTGAATGGACCTTACGAGCAGTACTTC CASSLNGPYEQYF 13 TRBJ2-7 TRBV5-6 many NA
TGTGCCAGCAGCCAAATGACTAGCGGGGGTCCAGATACGCAGTATTTT CASSQMTSGGPDTQYF 16 TRBJ2-3 TRBV3-1 NA TRBD2
TGCGCCAGCAGCCAACTACATCCAGGACAGGGGTGGGAAAAACTGTTTTTT CASSQLHPGQGWEKLFF 17 TRBJ1-4 TRBV4-1 few TRBD1
TGTGCCAGCAGCTTACGGCAGCTACTAGAGACCCAGTACTTC CASSLRQLLETQYF 14 TRBJ2-5 TRBV13 NA NA
TGCAGCGTCATGACTAGCGGAGGCTACGAGCAGTACTTC CSVMTSGGYEQYF 13 TRBJ2-7 TRBV29-1 few TRBD2
TGTGCCAGCAGCCAAGAATTCCCTCTGGTTGGAGACACCATATATTTT CASSQEFPLVGDTIYF 16 TRBJ1-3 TRBV14 NA NA
TGCAGTGCTAGAGGGACTAGCGGGAGGAGGACAGATACGCAGTATTTT CSARGTSGRRTDTQYF 16 TRBJ2-3 TRBV20-1 many TRBD2
TGTGCCTGGAGTGGGGGTTCCGGGGATCAGCCCCAGCATTTT CAWSGGSGDQPQHF 14 TRBJ1-5 TRBV30 many NA
TGTGCCAGCAGCGTAGCCGCCACAAATTCACCCCTCCACTTT CASSVAATNSPLHF 14 TRBJ1-6 TRBV9 few NA
TGCAGCGTTGAAGAGGAGGGACGGGAAAAACTGTTTTTT CSVEEEGREKLFF 13 TRBJ1-4 TRBV29-1 NA NA
TGCGCCAGCAGTGAGGGAGGGCGGGTTCAGTTC CASSEGGRVQF 11 TRBJ2-4 TRBV10-2 few NA
TGTGCCAGCAGTCCTTCGGACAGGGAGGTGAATGAGCAGTACTTC CASSPSDREVNEQYF 15 TRBJ2-7 TRBV6-1 many TRBD1
TGTGCCAGCAGCTTAGGGGAGACTAGCGGAAGCACAGATACGCAGTATTTT CASSLGETSGSTDTQYF 17 TRBJ2-3 TRBV7-9 few TRBD2
TGTGCCAGTAGTATTGACGGGGTAGAGACCCAGTACTTC CASSIDGVETQYF 13 TRBJ2-5 TRBV19 few NA
TGTGCCAGCAGCTTCTTGGGGGCTACCGGGGAGCTGTTTTTT CASSFLGATGELFF 14 TRBJ2-2 TRBV7-9 NA NA
TGTGCCACCAGTTATTTTGCGGACCAAGAGACCCAGTACTTC CATSYFADQETQYF 14 TRBJ2-5 TRBV24-1 NA NA
TGTGCCAGCAGGACCGGAATAGCGGGAGTGAACTTCGCAGATACGCAGTATTTT CASRTGIAGVNFADTQYF 18 TRBJ2-3 TRBV5-5 few TRBD2
TGTGCCAGCAGTTACCCCAGACTAGCGGGAGGGCCCCCGGCAGATACGCAGTATTTT CASSYPRLAGGPPADTQYF 19 TRBJ2-3 TRBV6-2/TRBV6-3 once TRBD2
TGCAGTGCTATGCCGGGACAGGGTAATTACGAGCAGTACTTC CSAMPGQGNYEQYF 14 TRBJ2-7 TRBV20-1 few TRBD1
TGTGCCAGCAGCGGCTGGGACAGGGGGCTCCAAGAGACCCAGTACTTC CASSGWDRGLQETQYF 16 TRBJ2-5 TRBV7-2 NA TRBD1
TGTGCCAGCGTAAACAGACCGGGACTCAGCTACAATGAGCAGTTCTTC CASVNRPGLSYNEQFF 16 TRBJ2-1 TRBV28 few NA
TGTGCCAGCAACGTGAGGTATAGCACAGATACGCAGTATTTT CASNVRYSTDTQYF 14 TRBJ2-3 TRBV6-2/TRBV6-3 NA NA
TGTGCCAGCAGTTACGGCGGTAGCACAGATACGCAGTATTTT CASSYGGSTDTQYF 14 TRBJ2-3 TRBV6-2/TRBV6-3 NA NA
TGTGCCAGCAGTTTACCGGGGGTCTCCTACGAGCAGTACTTC CASSLPGVSYEQYF 14 TRBJ2-7 TRBV28 many NA
TGTGCCAGCAGTTTATTTTCGGGGGGGCCTTTCGAGCAGTACTTC CASSLFSGGPFEQYF 15 TRBJ2-7 TRBV27 few TRBD2
TGTGCCAGCAGTTATGGCAGGGGTGGCACAGATACGCAGTATTTT CASSYGRGGTDTQYF 15 TRBJ2-3 TRBV6-6 NA NA
TGCAGCGTTTCGTCGGCAGGCAGCCCCTACGAGCAGTACTTC CSVSSAGSPYEQYF 14 TRBJ2-7 TRBV29-1 NA NA
TGTGCCAGCAGCTTAGTTCTAGCAGACGGGGAGCTGTTTTTT CASSLVLADGELFF 14 TRBJ2-2 TRBV7-2 NA NA
TGTGCCAGCAGCACCGCCGCCGGGACTAGTTCCTACAATGAGCAGTTCTTC CASSTAAGTSSYNEQFF 17 TRBJ2-1 TRBV7-9 few TRBD2
TGTGCCAGCAGCTTATTCCCGGACATCCAAGGGACCCAGTACTTC CASSLFPDIQGTQYF 15 TRBJ2-5 TRBV7-9 few NA
TGTGCCAGCACTGGGGGACCCTACCATACAGATACGCAGTATTTT CASTGGPYHTDTQYF 15 TRBJ2-3 TRBV2 few NA
TGTGCCAGCAGTTCCCCCCTAGCGGGACTTGTCGAAGATACGCAGTATTTT CASSSPLAGLVEDTQYF 17 TRBJ2-3 TRBV6-2/TRBV6-3 NA TRBD2